One and the same sample provided the 10 T cell receptor beta chains below, sequenced in a study of Tregs in tolerant kidney transplant recipients. The protocol was immunoSEQ multiplex PCR, while the TCRdb copy is restricted to in-frame clones and leaves out a portion. The table has tens of thousands of clones, 84% seen once. Material: CD4+ T cells from blood. These receptors all come from a human donor in good health.

J is TRBJ2-3 and V is TRBV5-1, with 9 nucleotides matching TRBD1. Trimming took 4 bases from V and 4 from J; bases not matched to a gene: 4. The length of the CDR3 is 14 residues. Germline loops: CDR1 SGHRS, CDR2 YFSETQ. In nucleotides, the CDR3 is TGCGCCAGCAGCAAGGACAGGGGCCCAGATACGCAGTATTTT. It is translated as CASSKDRGPDTQYF.

V is TRBV6-1 and J is TRBJ1-1; 9 positions match TRBD1. CDR1 and CDR2 from the germline V gene are MNHNS and SASEGT. The CDR3 covers 14 residues. With 8 bases clipped from V and 10 bases from J, the junction kept 14 bases outside the gene matches. The CDR3, as DNA: TGTGCCAGCCAGGAGGACAGGGGCGCCGTAGGAGCTTTCTTT. Amino acids: CASQEDRGAVGAFF.

In this sample, this clone turned up a few times. This chain joins TRBV11-1 and TRBJ1-6; TRBD1 matches 8 bases. The CDR3 extends over 14 amino acids. Per germline, CDR1 SGHAT and CDR2 FQDESV (reference sequence). V was clipped by 4 bases and J by 7 bases; unmatched bases: 3. Here the CDR3 reads CASSSQGANSPLHF. The CDR3 region has the DNA TGTGCCAGCAGCTCCCAGGGGGCCAATTCACCCCTCCACTTT.

This chain uses TRBV18 with TRBJ1-3; D is possibly TRBD1 (5 bases). The germline V gene has CDR1 KGHSH and CDR2 LQKENI. V was shortened by 1 base and J by 2 bases, with 9 bases between the two germline ends. CDR3 length equals 15 residues. As DNA, the CDR3 is TGTGCCAGCTCACCACATCAGGGAGCTGGAAACACCATATATTTT. It yields the protein CASSPHQGAGNTIYF.

This clone was seen more than once but under ten times. Other DNA sequences in this sample translate to the same CDR3. The chain carries TRBV5-4 and TRBJ2-7, with D tentatively TRBD2 (6 bases). Germline lookup yields CDR1 SGHNT and CDR2 YYREEE (reference sequence). This CDR3 is built from 14 residues. The V end was cut by 1 base, the J end by 3 bases, with 11 bases between. The CDR3: CASSLRGTDYEQYF. CDR3 nucleotide sequence: TGTGCCAGCAGCTTGCGGGGGACCGACTACGAGCAGTACTTC.

The chain combines TRBV7-2 with TRBJ1-6, with D possibly matching TRBD1 (6 bases). The CDR3 covers 14 residues. V was pared by 6 bases and J by 4 bases, with 10 bases between. CDR1 and CDR2 from the germline V gene are SGHTA and FQGNSA. CDR3 protein: CASSSTGYNSPLHF. The CDR3 DNA sequence: TGTGCCAGCAGTTCCACAGGGTATAATTCACCCCTCCACTTT.

The CDR3 coding sequence is TGTGCCAGCAGCTTATATGGACAGTGGGGAGAGACCCAGTACTTC. It specifies CASSLYGQWGETQYF. This chain joins TRBV11-3 and TRBJ2-5; perhaps TRBD1 as D (6 bases). This CDR3 contains 15 residues. Trimming stripped 2 bases from V and 4 bases from J, with 14 bases between. CDR1 SGHNT and CDR2 YENEEA come from the germline V gene.

This clone was seen once. This chain connects TRBV18 to TRBJ2-5; the D gene is possibly TRBD2 (5 bases). V was clipped by 0 bases and J by 3 bases, with 11 bases between them. The germline CDR1 and CDR2 sequences are KGHSH and LQKENI. This CDR3 contains 15 residues. The CDR3 reads CASSPPLREKETQYF. The CDR3 DNA sequence: TGTGCCAGCTCACCACCTCTGAGGGAGAAAGAGACCCAGTACTTC. Complete variable domain (other parts from reference TRBV18 and TRBJ2-5): NAGVMQNPRHLVRRRGQEARLRCSPMKGHSHVYWYRQLPEEGLKFMVYLQKENIIDESGMPKERFSAEFPKEGPSILRIQQVVRGDSAAYFCASSPPLREKETQYFGPGTRLLVL.

This sequence joins TRBV7-2 and TRBJ1-5; 7 bases map to TRBD1. Per germline, CDR1 SGHTA and CDR2 FQGNSA. The V and J ends lost 5 bases and 4 bases, in that order; junction bases with no gene match: 5. The CDR3 is 14 residues long. This CDR3 reads CASSQGQTNQPQHF. The CDR3, as DNA: TGTGCCAGCAGCCAGGGACAGACAAATCAGCCCCAGCATTTT.

The chain links TRBV11-2 to TRBJ1-1, with D uncertain. CDR1 is SGHAT and CDR2 is FQNNGV in the germline V gene. The CDR3 consists of 15 residues. The V gene lost 3 bases and the J gene lost 1 base, with 12 bases spanning the gap. Here the CDR3 reads CASSFTGTSNTEAFF. DNA for the CDR3: TGTGCCAGCAGCTTTACCGGAACTTCGAACACTGAAGCTTTCTTT. Complete variable domain (other parts from reference TRBV11-2 and TRBJ1-1): EAGVAQSPRYKIIEKRQSVAFWCNPISGHATLYWYQQILGQGPKLLIQFQNNGVVDDSQLPKDRFSAERLKGVDSTLKIQPAKLEDSAVYLCASSFTGTSNTEAFFGQGTRLTVV.